One sample yielded the 5 T cell receptor beta chains listed below, sequenced in a study of blood T cell repertoires in COVID-19. The table came from immunoSEQ multiplex PCR; TCRdb's copy has only in-frame clones and leaves some out. The sample shows just over 300,000 clones, 75% to 90% of them seen only once. The source material was PBMCs or T cells enriched from blood (not recorded which). The source is a woman aged 40 to 49 who had recovered from COVID-19.

The chain's CDR3 is CASSRGFGTDTQYF. The CDR3 nucleotides are TGTGCCAGCAGCAGGGGTTTCGGCACAGATACGCAGTATTTT. The chain recombines TRBV3-1 (or the pseudogene TRBV3-2) with TRBJ2-3; TRBD1 might be the D (5 bases). The germline V and J ends were trimmed by 5 bases and 1 base, with 10 bases remaining between them. There are 14 residues in the CDR3. Germline V CDR1 and CDR2: LGHDT, YNNKEL (reference sequence).

This rearrangement joins TRBV18 to TRBJ1-2; TRBD1 aligns across 7 bases. This CDR3 has 14 residues. The junction had 10 bases not matched to a gene; V was cut back by 6 bases and J by 6 bases. The germline CDR1 and CDR2 sequences are KGHSH and LQKENI. This CDR3 reads CASSPSDRVHGYTF. The CDR3 bases are TGTGCCAGCTCGCCATCCGACAGGGTGCATGGCTACACCTTC.

The chain couples TRBV12-5 to TRBJ2-1; D is possibly TRBD2 (5 bases). Trimming removed 5 bases from V and 4 bases from J, with 9 bases in between. Germline loops: CDR1 LGHNT, CDR2 FRNRAP. This CDR3 comprises 13 residues. The CDR3 region has the DNA TGTGCTAGTGGTATCGGGGTATACAATGAGCAGTTCTTC. Translated, it gives CASGIGVYNEQFF.

V and J are TRBV6-5 and TRBJ2-5, with TRBD2 matching 9 bases. Germline V CDR1 and CDR2: MNHEY, SVGAGI. CDR3 size: 16 residues. V shed 0 bases, J shed 5 bases, and the junction held 7 bases outside the gene matches. The DNA for the CDR3 is TGTGCCAGCAGTTACTCGAGACTAGCGGCTGGGGAGACCCAGTACTTC. Protein: CASSYSRLAAGETQYF.

This clone showed up just once. The V and J genes are TRBV30 and TRBJ1-6; possibly TRBD1 for D (6 bases). With 3 bases removed from V and 8 bases from J, the gap between germline ends came to 8 bases. Germline CDR1 and CDR2: GTSNPN and SVGIG (reference sequence). The CDR3 extends over 12 amino acids. In DNA, the CDR3 is TGTGCCTGGAGCAGGGGTGATTCACCCCTCCACTTT. Translating it yields CAWSRGDSPLHF.